Presented here are 10 T cell receptor beta chains from one specimen sequenced in a study of vaccination and CD4 T cells after COVID-19 (dated by TCRdb to between 2021 and 2023). Libraries were constructed by PCR. The sequencing machine was an Illumina iSeq 100. DNA from cultured CD4+ T cells was subjected to TCR sequencing with the Oncomine TCR Beta short-read assay at the Johns Hopkins FTIC core. The public reads were run again by TCRdb, first through fastp at Q25 and then through MiXCR, and only productive beta chains were kept. Each entry is one CDR3 protein sequence, shown with its most common DNA and genes. This sample holds tens of thousands of distinct CDR3 sequences; roughly two fifths were observed only once. 30% of the sample is held by the ten biggest clonotypes. What the time point label conveys for this sample: late sampling 161 to 241 days after vaccination in a few convalescent patients. The treatment or condition label corresponds to: approximately nine-day PBMC culture with coronavirus spike peptide pools or control peptides (ViraFEST assay).

The antigens these receptors bind are not known. Sequenced material: CD4+ T cells from blood, cultured in vitro, taken about 7 months after SARS-CoV-2 vaccination. The receptors derive from a human donor who had recovered from COVID-19.

This clonotype was picked up a small number of times. The rearrangement joins TRBV19 to TRBJ1-5; D is uncertain. This CDR3 comprises 15 residues. Between the trimmed V and J ends, which lost 4 bases and 4 bases, there was a span of 14 bases. Germline assignment: CDR1 LNHDA and CDR2 SQIVND (reference sequence). For the CDR3, the DNA is TGTGCCAGTAGTAGTTCCCCTGGGGATAATCAGCCCCAGCATTTT. Its protein product is CASSSSPGDNQPQHF.

For the CDR3, the DNA is TGCAGTGCGCCGGGACGGGACACTGAAGCTTTCTTT. Translated: CSAPGRDTEAFF. This sequence joins TRBV20-1 and TRBJ1-1; D might be TRBD1 (5 bases). Trimming left V 6 bases short and J 3 bases short, with 11 bases between. Germline CDR1 reads DFQATT; CDR2 reads SNEGSKA (reference sequence). CDR3 length equals 12 residues.

V gene TRBV6-5 combines with J gene TRBJ1-6; the D gene is possibly TRBD1 (6 bases). Germline V gives CDR1 MNHEY, CDR2 SVGAGI. With 0 bases removed from V and 6 bases from J, the gap between germline ends came to 21 bases. This CDR3 spans 19 amino acids. CDR3 protein: CASSYSTGMWGAGNSPLHF. The DNA of the CDR3 is TGTGCCAGCAGTTACTCGACGGGGATGTGGGGGGCGGGTAATTCACCCCTCCACTTT.

The chain carries TRBV6-5 and TRBJ1-5, with D possibly TRBD1 on 6 matching bases. The germline CDR1 and CDR2 sequences are MNHEY and SVGAGI. V dropped 4 bases and J dropped 11 bases, with 21 bases sitting between them. The CDR3 sequence is 15 residues long. CDR3 residues: CASSSETGLRGTQHF. DNA of the CDR3: TGTGCCAGCAGTTCTGAGACAGGCCTGCGGGGAACCCAGCATTTT.

This clonotype came up a few times. The genes are TRBV6-5 and TRBJ1-1; TRBD1 agrees at 7 bases. The trim removed 4 bases at V and 3 bases at J, leaving 2 bases unmatched. The CDR3 runs 13 residues. CDR1 and CDR2 (germline): MNHEY, SVGAGI. CDR3 nucleotide sequence: TGTGCCAGCAGTTCCCAGGGGGACACTGAAGCTTTCTTT. Translation: CASSSQGDTEAFF.

This sequence joins TRBV28 and TRBJ1-1, with 8 bases identical to TRBD1. Unmatched junction bases numbered 3, after V lost 6 bases and J lost 3 bases. The V gene's germline CDR1 is MDHEN and CDR2 SYDVKM. This CDR3 is built from 13 residues. The CDR3 sequence: CASSTGGHTEAFF. In DNA, the CDR3 is TGTGCCAGCAGCACAGGGGGTCACACTGAAGCTTTCTTT.

This clonotype was counted between two and nine times. The rearrangement links TRBV20-1 to TRBJ2-3, with 11 bases aligning to TRBD2. Trimming took 2 bases from V and 2 from J; bases not matched to a gene: 6. Looked up from germline, CDR1 is DFQATT and CDR2 is SNEGSKA (reference sequence). CDR3 length: 16 residues. The CDR3 here is CSARIRLAGNTDTQYF. The DNA for the CDR3 is TGCAGTGCTAGAATCAGACTAGCGGGGAACACAGATACGCAGTATTTT.

The chain has TRBV27 and TRBJ2-7, with D hard to call. Trimming left V 5 bases short and J 1 base short, with 18 bases between. The germline gives CDR1 MNHEY, CDR2 SMNVEV (reference sequence). The CDR3 extends over 16 amino acids. The CDR3 DNA reads as TGTGCCAGCAGTGTTCGGACCGCAGGAATATCCTACGAGCAGTACTTC. Translated, it gives CASSVRTAGISYEQYF.

This chain joins TRBV19 and TRBJ1-2; D is undetermined. The CDR3 is made up of 12 amino acids. Germline V gene lookup returns CDR1 LNHDA and CDR2 SQIVND (reference sequence). Trimming stripped 4 bases from V and 4 bases from J, with 7 bases between. CDR3 bases: TGTGCCAGTAGTAGAGGAGGCTATGGCTACACCTTC. It is translated as CASSRGGYGYTF.

There are a few counts of this clonotype. J is TRBJ2-1 and V is TRBV20-1; no clear D gene. The CDR3 spans 16 residues. Trimming shortened V by 2 bases and J by 4 bases, and 18 bases separated the two germline ends. Germline lookup yields CDR1 DFQATT and CDR2 SNEGSKA (reference sequence). The DNA of the CDR3 is TGCAGTGCTAGAAGACCCACGGGTACACTTTACAATGAGCAGTTCTTC. Translating gives CSARRPTGTLYNEQFF.